Shown below are 14 T cell receptor beta chains from a single sample sequenced in a study of cytomegalovirus exposure and HLA in healthy donors. Primers: 60 Vbeta forward and 13 Jbeta reverse. Here immunoSEQ multiplex PCR was the method, and the copy in TCRdb shows in-frame clones only, minus some. The sample includes about 160,000 clones, 75% to 90% of them seen just once. Input material: PBMCs. These receptors were taken from a woman aged 18-29 years in good health and CMV-seronegative.

V usage is TRBV28 and J usage is TRBJ1-5; D gene unclear. This CDR3 is built from 14 residues. CDR1 is MDHEN and CDR2 is SYDVKM in the germline V gene. Trimming stripped 5 bases from V and 1 base from J, with 9 bases between. The CDR3 DNA reads TGTGCCAGCAGTCCTTACTCCAGCAATCAGCCCCAGCATTTT. Translating it yields CASSPYSSNQPQHF.

Details on this clone: This CDR3 is also generated by other DNA sequences in the sample. V and J are TRBV28 and TRBJ1-2; D gene uncertain. V lost 2 bases and J lost 4, with 8 bases in between. The CDR3 spans 13 residues. The germline V gene encodes CDR1 MDHEN and CDR2 SYDVKM. The CDR3 DNA sequence: TGTGCCAGCAGTTTAACGGGGTCCTATGGCTACACCTTC. Its protein product is CASSLTGSYGYTF.

This rearrangement joins TRBV5-1 to TRBJ2-5; TRBD1 aligns across 8 bases. CDR1 SGHRS and CDR2 YFSETQ come from the germline V gene. V was pared by 0 bases and J by 1 base, with 2 bases of the junction left unmatched. The CDR3 has 15 amino acids. The chain's CDR3 is CASSLGDRPQETQYF. CDR3 coding DNA: TGCGCCAGCAGCTTGGGGGACAGGCCCCAAGAGACCCAGTACTTC. The complete variable domain, with remaining parts taken from reference TRBV5-1 and TRBJ2-5, reads KAGVTQTPRYLIKTRGQQVTLSCSPISGHRSVSWYQQTPGQGLQFLFEYFSETQRNKGNFPGRFSGRQFSNSRSEMNVSTLELGDSALYLCASSLGDRPQETQYFGPGTRLLVL.

The chain combines TRBV9 with TRBJ2-3, with 10 bases fitting TRBD2. The V gene's germline CDR1 is SGDLS and CDR2 YYNGEE. The CDR3 spans 17 residues. J was trimmed by 4 bases and V by 3 bases; bases with no gene match: 11. The CDR3 DNA is TGTGCCAGCAGCGGTAGCACCCCCGGGACTAGCGCAGATACGCAGTATTTT. Translation gives CASSGSTPGTSADTQYF.

The J gene is TRBJ1-5, the V gene TRBV4-1; D is perhaps TRBD1 (6 bases). The CDR3 contains 17 residues. Trimming cost V 4 bases and J 4 bases, with 20 bases left between them. Per germline, CDR1 MGHRA and CDR2 YSYEKL. The CDR3 region is CASSLRQGSGRNQPQHF. The CDR3 coding sequence is TGCGCCAGCAGCCTAAGGCAGGGGTCGGGGAGAAATCAGCCCCAGCATTTT.

For the CDR3, the DNA is TGTGCCAGCAGTTTGCTCACAGGGCCCACCGGGGAGCTGTTTTTT. Its translation: CASSLLTGPTGELFF. The V call is TRBV28, the J call TRBJ2-2, with D maybe TRBD1 (6 bases). The V and J ends lost 3 bases and 4 bases respectively, with 12 bases between them. The CDR3 runs to 15 residues. Germline CDR1 reads MDHEN; CDR2 reads SYDVKM.

The rearrangement uses TRBV18 and TRBJ2-7; the D gene is possibly TRBD1 (7 bases). The CDR3 sequence is 16 residues long. Germline values: CDR1 KGHSH, CDR2 LQKENI. V shed 2 bases and J shed 1 base, with 15 bases lying between them. The CDR3 nucleotides read TGTGCCAGCTCACCAGTTCGGAGGGACAGTTCCTACGAGCAGTACTTC. This encodes CASSPVRRDSSYEQYF. The full variable domain, its missing parts supplied by reference TRBV18 and TRBJ2-7, is NAGVMQNPRHLVRRRGQEARLRCSPMKGHSHVYWYRQLPEEGLKFMVYLQKENIIDESGMPKERFSAEFPKEGPSILRIQQVVRGDSAAYFCASSPVRRDSSYEQYFGPGTRLTVT.

The chain joins TRBV6-1 to TRBJ2-7; TRBD2 might be the D (6 bases). The CDR3 length is 16 residues. From germline, CDR1 is MNHNS and CDR2 SASEGT. Trimming removed 0 bases from V and 1 base from J, with 13 bases in between. The CDR3 spells CASSEAASAPSYEQYF. For the CDR3, the DNA is TGTGCCAGCAGTGAAGCGGCTAGCGCCCCTTCCTACGAGCAGTACTTC.

This clone was observed a single time. In nucleotides, the CDR3 is TGCGCCAGCAGCCTGGGACAGAACACAGATACGCAGTATTTT. Translated, it gives CASSLGQNTDTQYF. This chain uses TRBV5-1 with TRBJ2-3; 7 positions match TRBD1. Germline CDR1 and CDR2: SGHRS and YFSETQ. This CDR3 is 14 amino acids long. V shed 4 bases and J 2 bases; nucleotides not matched to a gene: 4.

The V call is TRBV6-5, the J call TRBJ1-3, with D uncertain. The CDR3 covers 15 residues. Germline V gene lookup returns CDR1 MNHEY and CDR2 SVGAGI. V lost 6 bases and J 0 bases, leaving 12 bases between the germline ends. The CDR3: CASSPGLPSGNTIYF. The DNA for the CDR3 is TGTGCCAGCAGCCCCGGTTTACCCTCTGGAAACACCATATATTTT.

This clone was seen a few times. The chain is built from TRBV4-1 and TRBJ1-1; 9 nucleotides agree with TRBD1. Germline assignment: CDR1 MGHRA and CDR2 YSYEKL. This CDR3 comprises 14 residues. Unmatched junction bases numbered 3, after V lost 4 bases and J lost 3 bases. For the CDR3, the DNA is TGCGCCAGCAGCCCCAGGGACAGGGACACTGAAGCTTTCTTT. This gives the protein CASSPRDRDTEAFF.

The V and J genes are TRBV11-2 and TRBJ2-3; D possibly corresponds to TRBD2 (5 bases). Germline values: CDR1 SGHAT, CDR2 FQNNGV. Trimming removed 7 bases at V and 2 bases at J, with 13 bases between. This CDR3 comprises 14 residues. In DNA form, the CDR3 reads TGTGCCAGCATGTCCGCGGGTTACACAGATACGCAGTATTTT. It encodes CASMSAGYTDTQYF.

The CDR3 DNA follows: TGTGCCAGCAGTTCAGTTGCTGAAGCTTTCTTT. Its protein is CASSSVAEAFF. The chain links TRBV6-6 to TRBJ1-1; the D is unclear. The CDR3 has 11 residues. The V end lost 4 bases, the J end lost 6 bases, and 6 bases lay between the germline ends. Germline-derived CDR1 and CDR2 are MNHNY and SVGAGI (reference sequence).

This chain connects TRBV4-2 to TRBJ2-7; 8 positions agree with TRBD2. The germline V gene encodes CDR1 LGHNA and CDR2 YNFKEQ. This CDR3 is 16 amino acids long. Germline trimming cut 4 bases from V and 5 bases from J; bases unmatched to any gene: 13. The DNA for the CDR3 is TGTGCCAGCAGCCTTCTAGCGGGTTTGCCGGCCGACGAGCAGTACTTC. It codes for CASSLLAGLPADEQYF.